A single sample is the source of the 23 T cell receptor beta chains below, sequenced in a study of T-cell reconstitution after alpha-beta-depleted transplantation in children. A TCRbeta library incorporating unique molecular identifiers was prepared. TCRdb reprocessed the PCR reads via MiXCR and lists one record per CDR3 protein. The sample contains 200,000 or so distinct CDR3 sequences, just under 6.5% of which appear only once. The specimen comprised PBMCs, sampled before TCRalphabeta/CD19-depleted stem cell transplant. The receptors come from a girl under three years old with combined immunodeficiency, due to receive a stem cell transplant.

A single count supports this clonotype. Relative to the germline gene, one junction end is altered; a read error may explain this. The chain combines TRBV2 with TRBJ2-6, with 8 positions matching TRBD1. Germline V lookup: CDR1 SNHLY, CDR2 FYNNEI. The CDR3 runs 19 residues. The CDR3 region has the DNA TGTACCATCTATAGGCGGTTCGGGACAGGAGACTCTGGGGCCAATGTCCTGACTTTC. Its translation is CTIYRRFGTGDSGANVLTF.

With regard to this clonotype: Relative to the germline gene, one junction end is altered; a read error may explain this. J is TRBJ2-5 and V is TRBV20-1; possible D gene TRBD1, 5 bases. Germline V gene sequence: CDR1 DFQATT, CDR2 SNEGSKA (reference sequence). CDR3 length: 16 amino acids. In nucleotides, the CDR3 is TGCTGTGCCGCCCGGGCGGCAGGACAAGTCCCAGAGACCCAGTACTTC. Translation gives CCAARAAGQVPETQYF.

At least ten counts were recorded for this clonotype. The J gene is TRBJ2-7, the V gene TRBV5-5, with D perhaps matching TRBD2 (5 bases). The V and J ends lost 0 bases and 2 bases respectively, with 9 bases between them. The CDR3 runs to 14 residues. Germline CDR1 SGHKS, CDR2 YYEKEE (reference sequence). Here the CDR3 DNA reads TGTGCCAGCAGCTTGGCCCCGGAGGCCTACGAGCAGTACTTC. Protein product: CASSLAPEAYEQYF.

This clonotype was seen many times. This chain joins TRBV3-1 and TRBJ2-7; D is perhaps TRBD2 (5 bases). This CDR3 is 14 amino acids long. Per germline, CDR1 LGHDT and CDR2 YNNKEL (reference sequence). V shed 1 base and J shed 1 base, with 8 bases lying between them. In DNA form, the CDR3 reads TGTGCCAGCAGCCAAGCGGGAAGTTCCTACGAGCAGTACTTC. This translates into CASSQAGSSYEQYF.

This clonotype appeared many times. J is TRBJ1-5 and V is TRBV29-1; 8 nucleotides match TRBD1. J was trimmed by 4 bases and V by 6 bases; bases with no gene match: 8. Germline V lookup: CDR1 SQVTM, CDR2 ANQGSEA. The CDR3 is 14 residues long. The DNA of the CDR3 is TGCAGCGTCCTTGGACAGGGCCTAAATCAGCCCCAGCATTTT. As protein: CSVLGQGLNQPQHF.

This clonotype was seen at least ten times. The J gene is TRBJ1-1, the V gene TRBV4-3, with a possible D match to TRBD1 (6 bases). Deletions cut 2 bases from V and 0 bases from J, with 16 bases between. The CDR3 spans 17 residues. Germline CDR1 and CDR2: LGHNA and YSLEER. In nucleotides, the CDR3 is TGCGCCAGCAGCCAACACTTACAGGGCAGAATGAACACTGAAGCTTTCTTT. Translating gives CASSQHLQGRMNTEAFF.

This clonotype was detected many times. This chain connects TRBV12-3 or TRBV12-4 to TRBJ1-1; tentatively, D is TRBD1 (5 bases). The CDR3 is made up of 15 amino acids. V lost 5 bases and J 4 bases, leaving 17 bases between the germline ends. The CDR3 DNA is TGTGCCAGCAGTCCTAGAGGGGATGGGGGCACTGAAGCTTTCTTT. It specifies CASSPRGDGGTEAFF.

Comment on this clonotype: A clone one base away is much larger, so this may be a read error. The rearrangement links TRBV4-2 to TRBJ2-3; 9 bases are a match to TRBD2. The CDR3 extends over 17 amino acids. The germline CDR1 and CDR2 sequences are LGHNA and YNFKEQ. CDR3 in amino acids: CASSQGLAGVGTDTEYF. As DNA, the CDR3 is TGTGCCAGCAGCCAAGGTTTAGCGGGGGTGGGGACAGATACGGAGTATTTT.

This clonotype was seen only a few times. The chain has TRBV20-1 and TRBJ2-7, with 14 bases lining up with TRBD2. Germline V gives CDR1 DFQATT, CDR2 SNEGSKA (reference sequence). V was pared by 3 bases and J by 2 bases, with 3 bases of the junction left unmatched. CDR3 size: 15 residues. Here the CDR3 reads CSARGLAGVTYEQYF. CDR3 bases: TGCAGTGCTAGGGGACTAGCGGGAGTGACCTACGAGCAGTACTTC.

In this sample, this clonotype turned up a few times. The rearrangement uses TRBV13 and TRBJ1-1; 9 nucleotides align to TRBD1. Looked up from germline, CDR1 is PRHDT and CDR2 is FYEKMQ (reference sequence). The CDR3 loop spans 15 amino acids. Trimming took 5 bases from V and 3 from J; bases not matched to a gene: 7. CDR3: CASSRQGVLHTEAFF. CDR3 coding DNA: TGTGCCAGCAGCCGACAGGGGGTATTGCACACTGAAGCTTTCTTT.

This clonotype has a count of ten or more. CDR3 DNA sequence: TGTGCCAGCAGCCAATCCCTCCCGGACAGGCAAGAGACCCAGTACTTC. Translated: CASSQSLPDRQETQYF. The chain has TRBV14 and TRBJ2-5, with 7 nucleotides matching TRBD1. This CDR3 comprises 16 residues. Trimming removed 2 bases from V and 2 bases from J; junction bases left unmatched: 8. Germline lookup yields CDR1 SGHDN and CDR2 FVKESK.

This clonotype was seen many times. The chain has TRBV28 and TRBJ2-2; D perhaps matches TRBD2 (5 bases). V shed 3 bases and J shed 5 bases, with 10 bases lying between them. The V gene's germline CDR1 is MDHEN and CDR2 SYDVKM. This CDR3 region has 14 residues. The CDR3 spells CASSLRLRTGELFF. The DNA for the CDR3 is TGTGCCAGCAGTTTGAGACTACGGACCGGGGAGCTGTTTTTT.

In this sample, this clonotype turned up many times. The rearrangement joins TRBV7-2 to TRBJ2-5; TRBD2 matches at 15 bases. Germline CDR1 SGHTA, CDR2 FQGNSA. CDR3 length equals 21 residues. V was clipped by 2 bases and J by 2 bases; unmatched bases: 15. The CDR3 is CASSLPHPWTSGGAWQETQYF. DNA of the CDR3: TGTGCCAGCAGCTTACCCCATCCATGGACTAGCGGGGGGGCTTGGCAAGAGACCCAGTACTTC.

This clonotype was seen many times. The chain links TRBV20-1 to TRBJ1-1, with D perhaps TRBD1 (5 bases). The V and J ends lost 0 bases and 1 base respectively, with 9 bases between them. The germline V gene encodes CDR1 DFQATT and CDR2 SNEGSKA (reference sequence). This CDR3 is built from 14 residues. The CDR3 DNA reads as TGCAGTGCTAGAGATCGGCAGGGGAACACTGAAGCTTTCTTT. Protein: CSARDRQGNTEAFF.

The sample holds many counts of this clonotype. The V call is TRBV12-3 or TRBV12-4, the J call TRBJ1-4; D is possibly TRBD1 (5 bases). The CDR3 totals 14 residues. The V end lost 3 bases, the J end lost 8 bases, and 13 bases lay between the germline ends. DNA for the CDR3: TGTGCCAGCAGTTTCGATGGGGCGGAGGAAAAACTGTTTTTT. Translating gives CASSFDGAEEKLFF.

This clonotype occurred many times. V gene TRBV7-9 combines with J gene TRBJ2-7; a possible D gene is TRBD1 (5 bases). The CDR3 is 18 residues long. CDR1 is SEHNR, CDR2 FQNEAQ, per germline (reference sequence). The V end was cut by 5 bases, the J end by 5 bases, with 28 bases between. The CDR3 region has the DNA TGTGCCAGCAGCAACTCTAACCTCACCCGAGGCAGGGTACACGAGCAGTACTTC. It translates to CASSNSNLTRGRVHEQYF.

This clonotype has ten or more counts. V gene TRBV4-3 combines with J gene TRBJ2-1, with 7 bases matching TRBD2. With 0 bases clipped from V and 4 bases from J, the junction kept 6 bases outside the gene matches. The germline V gene encodes CDR1 LGHNA and CDR2 YSLEER. The CDR3 length is 16 residues. The CDR3 spells CASSQDRVSGYNEQFF. For the CDR3, the DNA is TGCGCCAGCAGCCAAGATCGGGTTAGCGGGTACAATGAGCAGTTCTTC.

V usage is TRBV29-1 and J usage is TRBJ1-1; no firm D call. The CDR3 is 13 amino acids. Germline V gives CDR1 SQVTM, CDR2 ANQGSEA. V was cut by 3 bases and J by 4 bases, with 12 bases left in between. In DNA, the CDR3 is TGCAGCGTTGATAGCGCTACGGGCACTGAAGCTTTCTTT. Encoded protein: CSVDSATGTEAFF.

The V gene is TRBV4-3, the J gene TRBJ2-1; 14 positions agree with TRBD2. Germline CDR1 and CDR2: LGHNA and YSLEER. The length of the CDR3 is 17 residues. With V trimmed by 0 bases and J by 9 bases, 7 bases remained unmatched. The CDR3 spells CASSQERLAGGLGEQFF. In nucleotides, the CDR3 is TGCGCCAGCAGCCAAGAACGACTAGCGGGGGGGCTGGGTGAGCAGTTCTTC.

This clonotype was recorded many times. The chain combines TRBV7-9 with TRBJ2-1; D remains ambiguous. V lost 4 bases, J lost 8 bases, and 9 bases lay in between. The CDR3 extends over 12 amino acids. Germline V gene sequence: CDR1 SEHNR, CDR2 FQNEAQ (reference sequence). DNA of the CDR3: TGTGCCAGCAGCTCCCCTAAGGATGAGCAGTTCTTC. It specifies CASSSPKDEQFF.

This clonotype was seen repeatedly, ten times or more. The V call is TRBV10-2, the J call TRBJ2-7; D is ambiguous. V gave up 3 bases and J gave up 2 bases, with 5 bases separating them. The germline CDR1 and CDR2 sequences are WSHSY and SAAADI. The CDR3 totals 12 residues. CDR3 coding DNA: TGCGCCAGCAGTGATGGGACCTACGAGCAGTACTTC. It specifies CASSDGTYEQYF.

The chain carries TRBV15 and TRBJ2-5, with TRBD2 matching 8 bases. Germline CDR1 LNHNV, CDR2 YYDKDF (reference sequence). The CDR3 consists of 16 residues. Trimming at V came to 5 bases and at J to 0 bases, leaving 8 bases not matched to a gene. CDR3 in amino acids: CATSFAGGSYQETQYF. CDR3 nucleotides: TGTGCCACCAGCTTCGCGGGGGGCTCGTACCAAGAGACCCAGTACTTC. Full variable domain (outside the CDR3, taken from reference TRBV15 and TRBJ2-5): DAMVIQNPRYQVTQFGKPVTLSCSQTLNHNVMYWYQQKSSQAPKLLFHYYDKDFNNEADTPDNFQSRRPNTSFCFLDIRSPGLGDTAMYLCATSFAGGSYQETQYFGPGTRLLVL.

This clonotype was seen at least ten times. The chain recombines TRBV12-3 or TRBV12-4 with TRBJ1-1, with D possibly being TRBD1 (6 bases). CDR3 length equals 13 residues. The V end was cut by 4 bases, the J end by 11 bases, with 17 bases between. CDR3 loop: CASSYGGGRGAFF. In DNA form, the CDR3 reads TGTGCCAGCAGTTATGGAGGGGGGAGAGGCGCTTTCTTT.